This T cell receptor (beta chain) was obtained from a study of CD8 T cells in ankylosing spondylitis. For this clonotype: Its antigen is as yet unknown.

The V end lost 9 bases, the J end lost 6 bases, and 26 bases lay between the germline ends. This CDR3 has 16 residues. From germline, CDR1 is SGHAT and CDR2 FQNNGV. Making the TCR beta libraries involved quantitative 5'-RACE with molecular barcodes. TCRdb reanalysed the 5' RACE reads using MiXCR and keeps one entry per CDR3 protein. The repertoire consists of roughly 470,000 distinct CDR3 sequences, with 26% occurring once and the leading ten covering roughly 1%. Study-level results: About eight highly homologous variants made up a TCR beta motif that seemed to typify ankylosing spondylitis blood. In ankylosing spondylitis patients, matched synovial fluid reportedly showed significant enrichment of disease-linked clones. Disease-linked clones bore a CD8+ phenotype and were relatively rare in peripheral blood. Certain motif variants had earlier been reported in reactive arthritis synovial fluid and blood.

V is TRBV11-2 and J is TRBJ1-2; D possibly corresponds to TRBD1 (5 bases). The sample comprised blood, either unsorted or a sorted T cell fraction (not recorded which). The clonotype was recovered from a male donor with ankylosing spondylitis. The CDR3 sequence: CASSRLGGGSYNGYTF. Here the CDR3 DNA reads TGTGCCAGTTCCCGACTCGGCGGGGGGAGTTATAATGGCTACACCTTC. Based on the CDR3 plus reference TRBV11-2 and TRBJ1-2, the full variable domain is EAGVAQSPRYKIIEKRQSVAFWCNPISGHATLYWYQQILGQGPKLLIQFQNNGVVDDSQLPKDRFSAERLKGVDSTLKIQPAKLEDSAVYLCASSRLGGGSYNGYTFGSGTRLTVV.